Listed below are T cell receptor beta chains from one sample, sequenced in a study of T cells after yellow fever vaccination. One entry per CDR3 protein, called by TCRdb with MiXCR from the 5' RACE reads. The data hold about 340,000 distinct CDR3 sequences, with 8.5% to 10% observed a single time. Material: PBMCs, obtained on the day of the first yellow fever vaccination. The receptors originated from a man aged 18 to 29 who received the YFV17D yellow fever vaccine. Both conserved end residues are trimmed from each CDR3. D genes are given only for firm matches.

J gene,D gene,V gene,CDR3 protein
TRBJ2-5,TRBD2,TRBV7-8,ASSSWTSGTKGTQY
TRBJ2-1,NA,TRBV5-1,ASSAGALENEQF
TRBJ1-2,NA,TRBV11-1,ASSFLGQIYGYT
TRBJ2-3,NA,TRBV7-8,ASSLGATGRPSTDTQY
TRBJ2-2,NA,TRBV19,ASSIIQQTGELF
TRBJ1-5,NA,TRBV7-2,ASSFRQGNQPQH
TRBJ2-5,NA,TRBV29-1,SVELPTEPQETQY
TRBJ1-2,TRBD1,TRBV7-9,ASSPTPDRKYGYT
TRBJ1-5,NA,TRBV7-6,ASSFSGEEPQH
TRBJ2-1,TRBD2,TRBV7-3,ASSRFGLALNNEQF
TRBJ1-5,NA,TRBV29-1,SVGGGNQPQH
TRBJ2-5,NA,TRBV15,ATSRDPGPQETQY
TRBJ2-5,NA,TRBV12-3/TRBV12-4,ASSLMRETQY
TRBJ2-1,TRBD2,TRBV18,ASSPGLAGGGEQF
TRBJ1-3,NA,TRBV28,ASRTAGNTIY
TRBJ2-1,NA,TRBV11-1,ASSFGYRVRGESSYNEQF
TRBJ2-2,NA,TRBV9,ASSLQGRDTGELF
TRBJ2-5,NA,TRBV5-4,ASSLGEETQY
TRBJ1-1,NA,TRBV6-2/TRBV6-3,ASSYSSPEAF
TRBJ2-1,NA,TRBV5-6,ASSPRLSSYNEQF
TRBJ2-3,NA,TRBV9,ASSDRTGTDTQY
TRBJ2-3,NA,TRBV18,ASSTSTDTQY
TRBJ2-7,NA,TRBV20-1,SARGEDQTYEQY
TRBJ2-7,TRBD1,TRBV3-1,ASSQDYRGHEQY
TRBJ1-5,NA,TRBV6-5,ASSSTQGQPQH
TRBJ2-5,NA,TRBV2,ASSEAELWRETQY
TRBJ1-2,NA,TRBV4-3,ASSQTGRNYGYT
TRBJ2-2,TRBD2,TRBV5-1,ASSTGGAGELF
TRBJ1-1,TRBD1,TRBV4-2,ASSQDPLGQGGTEAF
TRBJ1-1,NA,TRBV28,ASSFRTENTEAF
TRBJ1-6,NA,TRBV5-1,ASRGSGSSYNSPLH
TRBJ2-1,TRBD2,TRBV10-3,ASSRGLAVNEQF
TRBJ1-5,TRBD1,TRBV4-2,DSSQDSWTGDSYSNQPQH
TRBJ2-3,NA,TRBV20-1,SASVRGQLTDTQY
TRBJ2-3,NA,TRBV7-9,ASSSAPSTTDTQY
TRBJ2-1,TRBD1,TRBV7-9,ASSPGQGAANEQF
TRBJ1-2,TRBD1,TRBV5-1,ASSPTWTGVNGYT